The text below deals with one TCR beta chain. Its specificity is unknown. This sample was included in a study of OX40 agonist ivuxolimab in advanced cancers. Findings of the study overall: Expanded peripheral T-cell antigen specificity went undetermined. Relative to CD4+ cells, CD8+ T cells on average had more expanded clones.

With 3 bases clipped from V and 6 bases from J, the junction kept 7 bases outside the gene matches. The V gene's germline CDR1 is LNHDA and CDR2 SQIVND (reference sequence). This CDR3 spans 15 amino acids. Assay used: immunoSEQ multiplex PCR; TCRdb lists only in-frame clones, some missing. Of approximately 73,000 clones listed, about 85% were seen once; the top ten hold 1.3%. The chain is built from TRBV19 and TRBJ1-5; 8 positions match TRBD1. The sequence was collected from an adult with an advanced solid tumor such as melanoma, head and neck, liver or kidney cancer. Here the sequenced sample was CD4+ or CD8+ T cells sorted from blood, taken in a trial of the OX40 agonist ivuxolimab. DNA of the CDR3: TGTGCCAGTAGTATGACGGACAGGGTAGGTCAGCCCCAGCATTTT. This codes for CASSMTDRVGQPQHF.